This note documents a single T cell receptor (beta chain) sequence. Its matching antigen is unknown. TCRdb's table, derived via immunoSEQ multiplex PCR, lists solely in-frame clones and lacks some. The table lists 25,000 to 35,000 clones, around 90% of them singletons. This record belongs to a study of T cells after posttransplantation cyclophosphamide. General study results and limits: Donor CD8+ memory clones often dominated recipient blood repertoires at later times. TRB overlap between skin or GI tissue T cells and blood was limited. Recipient CMV seropositivity and CMV reactivation strongly tracked TRB clonality.

CDR3 length equals 15 residues. The V gene's germline CDR1 is SGHTA and CDR2 FQGNSA. Trimming stripped 3 bases from V and 4 bases from J, with 13 bases between. The origin of this receptor is a woman between 40 and 55 years old with a blood cancer, CMV-positive, and with a related stem cell donor. The material sequenced was PBMCs. V gene TRBV7-2 combines with J gene TRBJ2-1; TRBD1 is a possible D gene (6 bases). The CDR3 spells CASSLDSLVYNEQFF. The CDR3 nucleotides are TGTGCCAGCAGCTTGGACAGCTTAGTTTACAATGAGCAGTTCTTC.